Listed here are 25 T cell receptor beta chains from one sample, sequenced in a study of T cell responses to AZD1222 COVID-19 vaccine (dated by TCRdb to about 2021). Library method: the immunoSEQ multiplex PCR assay. Not all clones reach the TCRdb copy of this immuneACCESS table, which keeps in-frame sequences only. Checked studies attribute under half of the gap to unresolved V genes and leave the rest unexplained. Counted in this sample were 65,000 to 80,000 clones; 83% of them appeared once. The top ten hold 1.3% of the sample. The label giving this sample's time point can be read as: about 28 days (+/-7) after the second vaccine dose. Source: peripheral blood, taken 28 days after the second AZD1222 dose. All receptors come from an adult who received the AZD1222 COVID-19 vaccine.

The chain carries TRBV29-1 and TRBJ1-4; no definite D call. CDR1 and CDR2 (germline): SQVTM, ANQGSEA. V lost 5 bases, J lost 5 bases, and 15 bases lay in between. The CDR3 is 14 amino acids. This CDR3 reads CSVPAGPDNEKLFF. CDR3 coding DNA: TGCAGCGTTCCTGCAGGCCCGGACAATGAAAAACTGTTTTTT.

This clone was recorded once. The chain is built from TRBV19 and TRBJ1-5, with a weak D call TRBD1 (5 bases). Per the germline V gene, CDR1 is LNHDA and CDR2 is SQIVND (reference sequence). The CDR3 is 14 residues long. Trimming removed 7 bases from V and 4 bases from J, with 14 bases in between. For the CDR3, the DNA is TGTGCCAGTACCCCCGGGGGTTGGAATCAGCCCCAGCATTTT. It is translated as CASTPGGWNQPQHF.

This chain uses TRBV30 with TRBJ1-5, with no clear D. V lost 3 bases and J lost 1, with 10 bases in between. CDR3 size: 14 residues. From germline, CDR1 is GTSNPN and CDR2 SVGIG (reference sequence). The chain's CDR3 is CAWSVDGSNQPQHF. For the CDR3, the DNA is TGTGCCTGGAGCGTCGACGGAAGCAATCAGCCCCAGCATTTT.

This rearrangement joins TRBV27 to TRBJ2-7, with 14 bases fitting TRBD2. Trimming took 8 bases from V and 0 from J; bases not matched to a gene: 6. Looked up from germline, CDR1 is MNHEY and CDR2 is SMNVEV (reference sequence). The CDR3 has 16 amino acids. CDR3 nucleotides: TGTGCCAGCGGCAGACTAGCGGGAGGGGTCTCCTACGAGCAGTACTTC. It encodes CASGRLAGGVSYEQYF.

The chain has TRBV11-3 and TRBJ2-1; tentatively, D is TRBD1 (6 bases). Germline CDR1 reads SGHNT; CDR2 reads YENEEA. V was trimmed by 4 bases and J by 0 bases, leaving 7 bases between them. CDR3 length: 14 amino acids. In nucleotides, the CDR3 is TGTGCCAGCAGCTCAGGGGCCTCCTACAATGAGCAGTTCTTC. Encoded protein: CASSSGASYNEQFF.

This clone was counted a few times. This sequence joins TRBV9 and TRBJ2-3, with 14 nucleotides matching TRBD2. With 3 bases clipped from V and 9 bases from J, the junction kept 3 bases outside the gene matches. Germline values: CDR1 SGDLS, CDR2 YYNGEE. The CDR3 contains 14 residues. CDR3 residues: CASSEGLAGETQYF. The CDR3 region has the DNA TGTGCCAGCAGCGAGGGACTAGCGGGAGAGACGCAGTATTTT.

The genes are TRBV11-2 and TRBJ1-5; D remains ambiguous. V gave up 1 base and J gave up 4 bases, with 11 bases separating them. Per the germline V gene, CDR1 is SGHAT and CDR2 is FQNNGV. This CDR3 region has 15 residues. The CDR3 coding sequence is TGTGCCAGCAGCTTAGTTACGGGTCGAAATCAGCCCCAGCATTTT. Its protein product is CASSLVTGRNQPQHF.

The chain is built from TRBV30 and TRBJ1-1; the D gene is possibly TRBD1 (6 bases). Per the germline V gene, CDR1 is GTSNPN and CDR2 is SVGIG (reference sequence). The CDR3 consists of 20 residues. V dropped 1 base and J dropped 0 bases, with 27 bases sitting between them. As DNA, the CDR3 is TGTGCCTGGAGTGGTTATAACTACAGGGTTGCGGGATCCATGAACACTGAAGCTTTCTTT. This encodes CAWSGYNYRVAGSMNTEAFF.

The chain links TRBV19 to TRBJ2-7; TRBD1 matches at 7 bases. V lost 1 base, J lost 4 bases, and 1 base stayed unmatched. The CDR3 contains 13 residues. Germline V gene sequence: CDR1 LNHDA, CDR2 SQIVND (reference sequence). The DNA of the CDR3 is TGTGCCAGTAGTATAGGACAGGGTTACGAGCAGTACTTC. Protein product: CASSIGQGYEQYF.

V is TRBV6-5 and J is TRBJ2-7; 7 positions agree with TRBD1. From germline, CDR1 is MNHEY and CDR2 SVGAGI. Unmatched junction bases numbered 7, after V lost 6 bases and J lost 2 bases. The CDR3 extends over 14 amino acids. The CDR3 spells CASRATGTAYEQYF. In DNA, the CDR3 is TGTGCCAGCAGAGCTACCGGGACAGCCTACGAGCAGTACTTC.

The V call is TRBV2, the J call TRBJ1-2, with 11 nucleotides matching TRBD1. Trimming took 5 bases from V and 9 from J; bases not matched to a gene: 11. The CDR3 totals 15 residues. Germline-derived CDR1 and CDR2 are SNHLY and FYNNEI. This chain's CDR3 is CASSMIGQGARSYTF. CDR3 sequence (DNA): TGTGCCAGCAGTATGATTGGACAGGGGGCTCGGAGCTACACCTTC.

This chain connects TRBV5-1 to TRBJ1-1, with 8 bases identical to TRBD1. The J segment lost 3 bases and the V segment lost 4 bases, leaving 8 bases of the junction unmatched. Looked up from germline, CDR1 is SGHRS and CDR2 is YFSETQ. This CDR3 is built from 15 residues. The CDR3 DNA is TGCGCCAGCAGCGTGACAGGGGCAGGCGACACTGAAGCTTTCTTT. Protein product: CASSVTGAGDTEAFF. Complete variable domain (other parts from reference TRBV5-1 and TRBJ1-1): KAGVTQTPRYLIKTRGQQVTLSCSPISGHRSVSWYQQTPGQGLQFLFEYFSETQRNKGNFPGRFSGRQFSNSRSEMNVSTLELGDSALYLCASSVTGAGDTEAFFGQGTRLTVV.

This rearrangement joins TRBV7-2 to TRBJ1-1; D is perhaps TRBD1 (5 bases). The CDR3 sequence is 16 residues long. Germline CDR1 is SGHTA and CDR2 is FQGNSA. Trimming removed 2 bases from V and 3 bases from J, with 16 bases in between. CDR3 protein: CASSLPVARADTEAFF. CDR3 coding DNA: TGTGCCAGCAGCTTACCTGTTGCCAGGGCGGACACTGAAGCTTTCTTT. The full variable domain, in which reference TRBV7-2 and TRBJ1-1 provide the parts outside the CDR3, is GAGVSQSPSNKVTEKGKDVELRCDPISGHTALYWYRQSLGQGLEFLIYFQGNSAPDKSGLPSDRFSAERTGGSVSTLTIQRTQQEDSAVYLCASSLPVARADTEAFFGQGTRLTVV.

V usage is TRBV2 and J usage is TRBJ1-4; TRBD1 might be the D (5 bases). The CDR3 extends over 13 amino acids. Trimming removed 2 bases at V and 7 bases at J, with 8 bases between. The germline gives CDR1 SNHLY, CDR2 FYNNEI. Here the CDR3 DNA reads TGTGCCAGCAGTGAAACAGGAACTGAAAAACTGTTTTTT. It translates to CASSETGTEKLFF.

The J gene is TRBJ2-2, the V gene TRBV11-2, with TRBD1 matching over 8 bases. Germline V gene lookup returns CDR1 SGHAT and CDR2 FQNNGV. The CDR3 is made up of 14 amino acids. The J segment lost 6 bases and the V segment lost 5 bases, leaving 5 bases of the junction unmatched. The CDR3 DNA follows: TGTGCCAGCAGCCCTAAGACAGGGGCCGGGGAGCTGTTTTTT. This gives the protein CASSPKTGAGELFF.

The J gene is TRBJ2-1, the V gene TRBV6-2 or TRBV6-3; D tentatively reads TRBD1 or TRBD2 (6 bases each). This CDR3 is built from 16 residues. Germline values: CDR1 MNHEY, CDR2 SVGEGT. The V and J ends lost 0 bases and 4 bases respectively, with 13 bases between them. CDR3 nucleotide sequence: TGTGCCAGCAGTTACTCAACCGGGGGCAGGTACAATGAGCAGTTCTTC. Translation: CASSYSTGGRYNEQFF.

The chain recombines TRBV3-1 (or the pseudogene TRBV3-2) with TRBJ2-3; TRBD2 might be the D (6 bases). CDR1 and CDR2 (germline): LGHDT, YNNKEL (reference sequence). Trimming took 0 bases from V and 1 from J, leaving 11 bases between them. The CDR3 sequence is 16 residues long. This CDR3 reads CASSQERGPGTDTQYF. The DNA of the CDR3 is TGTGCCAGCAGCCAAGAGCGGGGCCCGGGCACAGATACGCAGTATTTT.

This clone is a singleton in its sample. This sequence joins TRBV19 and TRBJ2-2; D is possibly TRBD1 (5 bases). Germline loops: CDR1 LNHDA, CDR2 SQIVND (reference sequence). The CDR3 consists of 15 residues. V was clipped by 3 bases and J by 3 bases, with 11 bases between them. The CDR3 DNA reads TGTGCCAGTAGTATGAGGCTGGGGCACACCGGGGAGCTGTTTTTT. Translation: CASSMRLGHTGELFF.

The gene calls are TRBV5-6 and TRBJ1-2, with a weak D call TRBD1 (6 bases). There are 13 residues in the CDR3. Trimming stripped 1 base from V and 7 bases from J, with 11 bases between. From germline, CDR1 is SGHDT and CDR2 YYEEEE. For the CDR3, the DNA is TGTGCCAGCAGCTTGTGGGGGGGCGGTGGCTACACCTTC. Translating gives CASSLWGGGGYTF.

V usage is TRBV7-9 and J usage is TRBJ1-2; D is uncertain. The V and J ends lost 3 bases and 7 bases respectively, with 18 bases between them. The CDR3 sequence is 15 residues long. CDR1 is SEHNR and CDR2 is FQNEAQ in the germline V gene (reference sequence). The DNA for the CDR3 is TGTGCCAGCAGCTTGAGTCGGGATCCCGCAGGTGGCTACACCTTC. Translation: CASSLSRDPAGGYTF.

The CDR3 reads CASSPTAGKGYTF. CDR3 nucleotide sequence: TGTGCCAGCAGTCCGACCGCGGGAAAGGGCTACACCTTC. V is TRBV27 and J is TRBJ1-2; no firm D call. V lost 5 bases, J lost 8 bases, and 15 bases lay in between. Germline loops: CDR1 MNHEY, CDR2 SMNVEV (reference sequence). The CDR3 length is 13 residues.

The genes are TRBV5-1 and TRBJ2-3, with 11 bases identical to TRBD2. The CDR3 consists of 14 residues. V dropped 4 bases and J dropped 5; count of bases not matched to a gene: 3. CDR1 is SGHRS, CDR2 YFSETQ, per germline. The CDR3 DNA sequence: TGCGCCAGCAGCCCAACTAGCGGGAGAGATACGCAGTATTTT. Encoded protein: CASSPTSGRDTQYF.

This chain links TRBV15 with TRBJ2-2; 13 positions agree with TRBD2. Germline V lookup: CDR1 LNHNV, CDR2 YYDKDF (reference sequence). J gave up 6 bases and V 0 bases, and 4 bases lay outside the gene matches. The CDR3 totals 17 residues. In nucleotides, the CDR3 is TGTGCCACCAGCAGAGATGGACTAGCGGGAGCCCCCGGGGAGCTGTTTTTT. Translating gives CATSRDGLAGAPGELFF.

The chain links TRBV2 to TRBJ2-7; D is unresolved. There are 10 residues in the CDR3. V was clipped by 5 bases and J by 5 bases, with 4 bases between them. CDR1 is SNHLY, CDR2 FYNNEI, per germline. CDR3: CASSIHEQYF. CDR3 sequence (DNA): TGTGCCAGCAGTATTCACGAGCAGTACTTC.

The rearrangement uses TRBV7-2 and TRBJ1-5; the D is unclear. Trimming took off 0 bases at V and 7 bases at J, with 10 bases between the two ends. There are 14 residues in the CDR3. Germline CDR1 SGHTA, CDR2 FQGNSA. DNA of the CDR3: TGTGCCAGCAGCTTAGCAGCAGGCTCCCAGCCCCAGCATTTT. This encodes CASSLAAGSQPQHF.